A single sample is the source of the 6 T cell receptor beta chains below, sequenced in a study of blood T cell repertoires in COVID-19. TCRdb's table, derived via immunoSEQ multiplex PCR, lists solely in-frame clones and lacks some. Of more than 200,000 clones in the sample, about nine tenths were seen once. Sample: peripheral blood. The receptors derive from a man in his sixties or seventies with acute or convalescent COVID-19.

This clone has only a few counts. The CDR3 DNA follows: TGTGCCAGCAGCCCGTCAGGGATGGAGAACACTGAAGCTTTCTTT. Its protein is CASSPSGMENTEAFF. The V and J genes are TRBV7-9 and TRBJ1-1; D is perhaps TRBD1 (5 bases). The CDR3 covers 15 residues. The V gene's germline CDR1 is SEHNR and CDR2 FQNEAQ (reference sequence). V was cut by 5 bases and J by 1 base, with 14 bases left in between.

In this sample, this clone turned up a few times. The gene calls are TRBV10-3 and TRBJ1-1; unclear D gene. V was cut by 2 bases and J by 5 bases, with 12 bases left in between. CDR3 size: 14 residues. In germline, CDR1 is ENHRY, CDR2 SYGVKD. The CDR3 loop is CAISEVSGETEAFF. DNA of the CDR3: TGTGCCATCAGTGAGGTCAGTGGAGAGACTGAAGCTTTCTTT.

This sequence joins TRBV6-5 and TRBJ2-4; D may be TRBD1 (6 bases). The CDR3 length is 13 residues. Trimming stripped 11 bases from V and 3 bases from J, with 14 bases between. Germline V lookup: CDR1 MNHEY, CDR2 SVGAGI. The CDR3 nucleotides are TGTGCCGGATCACAGGGTGACAAAAACATTCAGTACTTC. It codes for CAGSQGDKNIQYF.

The chain is built from TRBV4-3 and TRBJ2-1; D perhaps matches TRBD2 (5 bases). Trimming removed 0 bases at V and 4 bases at J, with 10 bases between. The CDR3 consists of 15 residues. The germline V gene has CDR1 LGHNA and CDR2 YSLEER. DNA of the CDR3: TGCGCCAGCAGCCAAGATTTGTCGGGGTACAATGAGCAGTTCTTC. Translation gives CASSQDLSGYNEQFF.

This clone showed up just a few times. The chain uses TRBV18 and TRBJ2-7; 12 bases fit TRBD1. V gave up 1 base and J gave up 6 bases; unmatched junction bases: 7. CDR3 length: 16 amino acids. The germline CDR1 and CDR2 sequences are KGHSH and LQKENI. For the CDR3, the DNA is TGTGCCAGCTCACCACTTTTACCGGGACAGGGGGCCGAGCAGTACTTC. Its protein product is CASSPLLPGQGAEQYF.

This chain uses TRBV7-3 with TRBJ2-3; tentative D call: TRBD2 (5 bases). CDR1 SGHTA and CDR2 FQGTGA come from the germline V gene. The CDR3 is 15 residues long. Trimming removed 4 bases at V and 0 bases at J, with 11 bases between. The CDR3 region has the DNA TGTGCCAGCAGCTCCCAGCGGTCTAGCACAGATACGCAGTATTTT. This encodes CASSSQRSSTDTQYF.